The rows below give T cell receptor beta chains drawn from one sample of a study of blood T cell repertoires in COVID-19. Clones were sequenced by immunoSEQ multiplex PCR, and TCRdb holds only the in-frame ones, with some missing. The sample shows 130,000 or so clones, under 90% of them seen only once. Input material: peripheral blood. The receptors originated from a woman in her 70s with acute or convalescent COVID-19. Each CDR3 is given with its conserved first and last residue. Each record gives: V gene, D gene, J gene, clone size, CDR3 protein, CDR3 DNA. The D gene is left open where the match is weak. Clone size, where shown, is once, few, many, or a class for clones that have expanded.

v_gene: TRBV15; d_gene: TRBD2; j_gene: TRBJ2-1; abundance: .; CDR3aa: CATSRDMRGAYNEQFF; CDR3nt: TGTGCCACCAGCAGAGATATGCGGGGGGCCTACAATGAGCAGTTCTTC
v_gene: TRBV5-1; d_gene: TRBD1; j_gene: TRBJ1-1; abundance: .; CDR3aa: CASSYGQDTEAFF; CDR3nt: TGCGCCAGCAGCTACGGACAGGACACTGAAGCTTTCTTT
v_gene: TRBV6-1; d_gene: TRBD1; j_gene: TRBJ1-6; abundance: few; CDR3aa: CASSEGQARISPLHF; CDR3nt: TGTGCCAGCAGTGAGGGACAGGCCCGTATTTCACCCCTCCACTTT
v_gene: TRBV7-9; d_gene: TRBD1; j_gene: TRBJ1-3; abundance: .; CDR3aa: CASSFPQGRPGNTIYF; CDR3nt: TGTGCCAGCAGTTTTCCACAGGGGAGACCTGGAAACACCATATATTTT
v_gene: TRBV6-6; d_gene: .; j_gene: TRBJ1-2; abundance: .; CDR3aa: CASSFLQGGYGYTF; CDR3nt: TGTGCCAGCAGTTTCCTACAGGGCGGCTATGGCTACACCTTC
v_gene: TRBV7-2; d_gene: TRBD1; j_gene: TRBJ2-7; abundance: .; CDR3aa: CASSRGQINYEQYF; CDR3nt: TGTGCCAGCAGCCGGGGACAGATCAACTACGAGCAGTACTTC
v_gene: TRBV19; d_gene: TRBD1; j_gene: TRBJ2-1; abundance: .; CDR3aa: CASSIATRGPFHDEQFF; CDR3nt: TGTGCCAGTAGTATAGCAACCAGGGGGCCGTTTCACGATGAGCAGTTCTTC
v_gene: TRBV4-3; d_gene: TRBD1; j_gene: TRBJ2-2; abundance: .; CDR3aa: CASSQGATGRLSGELFF; CDR3nt: TGCGCCAGCAGCCAAGGGGCGACAGGGAGATTGTCCGGGGAGCTGTTTTTT
v_gene: TRBV30; d_gene: TRBD2; j_gene: TRBJ2-1; abundance: .; CDR3aa: CAWTSGGAYNEQFF; CDR3nt: TGTGCCTGGACTAGCGGGGGGGCTTACAATGAGCAGTTCTTC
v_gene: TRBV5-8; d_gene: TRBD1; j_gene: TRBJ1-1; abundance: once; CDR3aa: CASSFQGARDF; CDR3nt: TGTGCCAGCAGCTTTCAGGGGGCAAGAGACTTT